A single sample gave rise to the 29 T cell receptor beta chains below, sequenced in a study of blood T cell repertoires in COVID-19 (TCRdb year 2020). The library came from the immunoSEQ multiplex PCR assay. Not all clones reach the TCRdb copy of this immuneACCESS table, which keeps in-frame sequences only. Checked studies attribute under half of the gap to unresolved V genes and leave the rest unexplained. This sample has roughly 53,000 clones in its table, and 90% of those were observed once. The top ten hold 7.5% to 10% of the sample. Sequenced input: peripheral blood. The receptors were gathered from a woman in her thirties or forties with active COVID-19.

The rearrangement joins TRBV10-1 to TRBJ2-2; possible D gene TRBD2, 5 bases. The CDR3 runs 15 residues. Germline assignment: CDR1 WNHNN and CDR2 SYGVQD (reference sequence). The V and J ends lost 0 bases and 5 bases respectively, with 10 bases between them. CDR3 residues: CASSESTRGTGELFF. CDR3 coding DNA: TGCGCCAGCAGTGAGTCGACACGAGGGACCGGGGAGCTGTTTTTT.

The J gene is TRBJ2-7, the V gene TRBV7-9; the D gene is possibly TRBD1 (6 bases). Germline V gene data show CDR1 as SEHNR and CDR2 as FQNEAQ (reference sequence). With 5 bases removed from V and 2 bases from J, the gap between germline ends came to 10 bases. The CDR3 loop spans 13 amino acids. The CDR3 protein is CASSTGRAYEQYF. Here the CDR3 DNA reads TGTGCCAGCAGCACAGGGAGAGCCTACGAGCAGTACTTC.

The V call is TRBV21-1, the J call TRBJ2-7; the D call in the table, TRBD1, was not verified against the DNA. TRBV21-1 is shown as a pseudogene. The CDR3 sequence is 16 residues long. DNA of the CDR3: TGTGCCAGCAGCAAAAATGCCGGGACACCTACGTACGAGCAGTACTTC. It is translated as CASSKNAGTPTYEQYF.

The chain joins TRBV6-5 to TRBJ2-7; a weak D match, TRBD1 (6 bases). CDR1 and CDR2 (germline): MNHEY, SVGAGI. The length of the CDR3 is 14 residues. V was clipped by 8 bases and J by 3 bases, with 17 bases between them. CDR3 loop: CASGRSTGDYEQYF. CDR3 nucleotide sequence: TGTGCCAGCGGTAGATCGACAGGAGACTACGAGCAGTACTTC.

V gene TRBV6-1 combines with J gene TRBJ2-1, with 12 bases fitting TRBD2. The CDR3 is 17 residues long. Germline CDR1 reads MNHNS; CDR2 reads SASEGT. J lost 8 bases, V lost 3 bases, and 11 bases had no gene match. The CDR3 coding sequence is TGTGCCAGCAGTGAGGTGGCTAGCGGGGGGGTTACGGATGAGCAGTTCTTC. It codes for CASSEVASGGVTDEQFF.

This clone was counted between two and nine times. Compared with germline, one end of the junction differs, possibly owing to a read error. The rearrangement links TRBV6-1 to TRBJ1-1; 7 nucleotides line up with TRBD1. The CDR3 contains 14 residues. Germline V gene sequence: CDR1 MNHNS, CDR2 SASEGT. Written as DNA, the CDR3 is TGTGCCAGCACTGAACAGGGGAGGAACACTGAAGCTTTCTTT. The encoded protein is CASTEQGRNTEAFF.

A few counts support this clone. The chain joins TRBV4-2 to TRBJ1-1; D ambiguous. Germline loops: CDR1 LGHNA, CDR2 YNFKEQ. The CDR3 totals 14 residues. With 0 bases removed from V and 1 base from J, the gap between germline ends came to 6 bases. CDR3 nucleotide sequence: TGTGCCAGCAGCCAAGAGCGGCAGAACACTGAAGCTTTCTTT. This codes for CASSQERQNTEAFF.

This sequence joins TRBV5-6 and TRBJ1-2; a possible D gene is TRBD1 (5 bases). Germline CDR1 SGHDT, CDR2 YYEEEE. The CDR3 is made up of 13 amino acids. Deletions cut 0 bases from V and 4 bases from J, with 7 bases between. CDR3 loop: CASSLVQGYGYTF. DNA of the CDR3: TGTGCCAGCAGCTTGGTCCAGGGCTATGGCTACACCTTC.

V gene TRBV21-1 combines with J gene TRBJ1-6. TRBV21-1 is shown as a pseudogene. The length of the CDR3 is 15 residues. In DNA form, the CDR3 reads TGTGCCAGCAGCAAAAATGAGGGGGGGAATTCACCCCTCCACTTT. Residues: CASSKNEGGNSPLHF.

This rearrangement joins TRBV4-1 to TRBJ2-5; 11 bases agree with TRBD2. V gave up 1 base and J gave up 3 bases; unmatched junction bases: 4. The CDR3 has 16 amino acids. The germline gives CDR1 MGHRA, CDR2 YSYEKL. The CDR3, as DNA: TGCGCCAGCAGCCAAGCGGAGACTAGCGGGGAAGAGACCCAGTACTTC. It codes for CASSQAETSGEETQYF.

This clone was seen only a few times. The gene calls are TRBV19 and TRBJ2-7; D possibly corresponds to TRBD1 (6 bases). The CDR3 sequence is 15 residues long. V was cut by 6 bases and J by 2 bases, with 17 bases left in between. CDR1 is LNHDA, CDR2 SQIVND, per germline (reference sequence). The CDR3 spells CASSPRRQVPYEQYF. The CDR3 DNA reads TGTGCCAGTAGCCCCCGGAGACAGGTTCCCTACGAGCAGTACTTC.

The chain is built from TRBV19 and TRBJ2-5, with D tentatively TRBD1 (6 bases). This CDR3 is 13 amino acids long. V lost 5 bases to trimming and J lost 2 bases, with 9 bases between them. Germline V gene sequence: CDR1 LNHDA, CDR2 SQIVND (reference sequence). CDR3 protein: CASSLGQQETQYF. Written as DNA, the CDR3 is TGTGCCAGTAGTCTAGGACAGCAAGAGACCCAGTACTTC.

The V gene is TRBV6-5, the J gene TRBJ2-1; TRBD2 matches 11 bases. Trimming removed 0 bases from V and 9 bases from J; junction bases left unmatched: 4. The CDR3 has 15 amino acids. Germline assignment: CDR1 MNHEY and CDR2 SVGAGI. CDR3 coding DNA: TGTGCCAGCAGTTACTCTAGCGGGGGGGCCGGTGAGCAGTTCTTC. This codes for CASSYSSGGAGEQFF.

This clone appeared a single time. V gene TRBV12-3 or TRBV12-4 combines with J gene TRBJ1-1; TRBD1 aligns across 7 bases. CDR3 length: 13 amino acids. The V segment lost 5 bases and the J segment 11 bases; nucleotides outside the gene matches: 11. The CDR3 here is CASSIGQAVLAFF. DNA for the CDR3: TGTGCCAGCAGTATAGGACAGGCGGTTCTCGCTTTCTTT.

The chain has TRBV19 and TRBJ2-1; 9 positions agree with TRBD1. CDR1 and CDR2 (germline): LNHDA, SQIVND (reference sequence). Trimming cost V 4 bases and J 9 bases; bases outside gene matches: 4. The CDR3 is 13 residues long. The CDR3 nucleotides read TGTGCCAGTAGTAAACAGGGGGCTGGTGAGCAGTTCTTC. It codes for CASSKQGAGEQFF.

The CDR3 region is CASSRDRSNTEAFF. DNA for the CDR3: TGTGCCAGCAGTCGAGACAGATCAAACACTGAAGCTTTCTTT. The rearrangement joins TRBV6-6 to TRBJ1-1; tentatively, D is TRBD1 (5 bases). This CDR3 has 14 amino acids. With 5 bases removed from V and 2 bases from J, the gap between germline ends came to 12 bases. The germline CDR1 and CDR2 sequences are MNHNY and SVGAGI (reference sequence).

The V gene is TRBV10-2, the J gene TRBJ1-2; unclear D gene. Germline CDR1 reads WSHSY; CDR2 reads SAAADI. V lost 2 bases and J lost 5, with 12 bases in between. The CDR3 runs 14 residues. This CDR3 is CASSEEVVIYGYTF. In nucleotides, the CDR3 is TGCGCCAGCAGTGAGGAGGTTGTGATATATGGCTACACCTTC.

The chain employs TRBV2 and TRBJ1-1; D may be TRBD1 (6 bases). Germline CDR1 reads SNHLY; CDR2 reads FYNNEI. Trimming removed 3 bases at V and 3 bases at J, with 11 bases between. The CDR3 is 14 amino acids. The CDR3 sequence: CASSDRGGYTEAFF. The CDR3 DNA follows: TGTGCCAGCAGTGACAGGGGCGGATACACTGAAGCTTTCTTT.

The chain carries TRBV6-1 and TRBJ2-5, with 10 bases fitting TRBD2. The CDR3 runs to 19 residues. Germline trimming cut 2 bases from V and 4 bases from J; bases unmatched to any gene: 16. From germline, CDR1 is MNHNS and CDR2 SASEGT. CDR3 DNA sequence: TGTGCCAGCAGTGAAAGGAAGCGGGGGGGCATCGGAAGTAGAGAGACCCAGTACTTC. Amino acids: CASSERKRGGIGSRETQYF.

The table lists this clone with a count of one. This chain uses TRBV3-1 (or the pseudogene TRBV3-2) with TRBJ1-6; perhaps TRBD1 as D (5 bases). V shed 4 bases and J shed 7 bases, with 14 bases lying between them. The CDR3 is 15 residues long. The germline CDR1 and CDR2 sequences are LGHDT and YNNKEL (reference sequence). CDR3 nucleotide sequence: TGTGCCAGCAGCCTCATCGGGGGTGGGAATTCACCCCTCCACTTT. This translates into CASSLIGGGNSPLHF.

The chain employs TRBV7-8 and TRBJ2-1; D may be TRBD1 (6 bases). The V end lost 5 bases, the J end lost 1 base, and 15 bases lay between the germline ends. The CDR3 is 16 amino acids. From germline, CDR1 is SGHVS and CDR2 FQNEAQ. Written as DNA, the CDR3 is TGTGCCAGCAGCCGCCTAGGGCAGGGGTCCTACAATGAGCAGTTCTTC. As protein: CASSRLGQGSYNEQFF.

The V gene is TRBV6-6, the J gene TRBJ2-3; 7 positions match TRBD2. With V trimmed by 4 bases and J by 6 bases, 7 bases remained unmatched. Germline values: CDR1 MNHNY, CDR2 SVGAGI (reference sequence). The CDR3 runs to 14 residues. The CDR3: CASSSPTSKDTQYF. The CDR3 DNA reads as TGTGCCAGCAGTTCCCCGACTAGCAAGGATACGCAGTATTTT.

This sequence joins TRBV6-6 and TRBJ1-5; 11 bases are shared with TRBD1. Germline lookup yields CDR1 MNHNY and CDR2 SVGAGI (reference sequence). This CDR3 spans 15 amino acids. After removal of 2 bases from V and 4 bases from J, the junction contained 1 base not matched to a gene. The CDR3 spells CASSYGTGGNQPQHF. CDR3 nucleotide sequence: TGTGCCAGCAGTTACGGGACAGGGGGGAATCAGCCCCAGCATTTT.

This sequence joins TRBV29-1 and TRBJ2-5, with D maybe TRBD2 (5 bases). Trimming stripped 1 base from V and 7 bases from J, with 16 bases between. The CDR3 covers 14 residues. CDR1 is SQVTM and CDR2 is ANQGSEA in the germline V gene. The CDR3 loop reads CSVEVGLGSGTQYF. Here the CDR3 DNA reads TGCAGCGTTGAAGTGGGGTTAGGGAGTGGGACCCAGTACTTC.

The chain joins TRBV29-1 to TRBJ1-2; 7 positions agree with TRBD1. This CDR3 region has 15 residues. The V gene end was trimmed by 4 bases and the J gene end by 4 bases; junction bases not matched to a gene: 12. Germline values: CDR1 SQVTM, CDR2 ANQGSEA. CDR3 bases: TGCAGCGTTGCCCCCTACAGGGGACCCAGCTATGGCTACACCTTC. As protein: CSVAPYRGPSYGYTF.

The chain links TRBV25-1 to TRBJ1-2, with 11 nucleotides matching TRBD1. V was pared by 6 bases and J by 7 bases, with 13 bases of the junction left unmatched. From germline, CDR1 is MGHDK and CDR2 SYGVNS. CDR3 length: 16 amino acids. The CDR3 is CASSDSGTGGLGGYTF. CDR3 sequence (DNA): TGTGCCAGCAGCGATAGCGGGACAGGGGGACTTGGTGGCTACACCTTC.

The CDR3 DNA reads TGTGCCACCAGCAGAGAAGTTGGCCTCAATCAGCCCCAGCATTTT. It translates to CATSREVGLNQPQHF. This chain connects TRBV15 to TRBJ1-5; D not resolved. Germline CDR1 reads LNHNV; CDR2 reads YYDKDF (reference sequence). V was pared by 0 bases and J by 3 bases, with 9 bases between. The CDR3 sequence is 15 residues long. The full variable domain, with the rest looked up from reference TRBV15 and TRBJ1-5, is DAMVIQNPRYQVTQFGKPVTLSCSQTLNHNVMYWYQQKSSQAPKLLFHYYDKDFNNEADTPDNFQSRRPNTSFCFLDIRSPGLGDTAMYLCATSREVGLNQPQHFGDGTRLSIL.

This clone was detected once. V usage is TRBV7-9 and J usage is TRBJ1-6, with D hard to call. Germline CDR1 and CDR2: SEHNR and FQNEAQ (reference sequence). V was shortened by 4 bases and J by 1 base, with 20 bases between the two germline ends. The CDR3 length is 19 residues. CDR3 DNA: TGTGCCAGCAGCTCGGACGGGGTCTTTGTTGGTTCCTATAATTCACCCCTCCACTTT. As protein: CASSSDGVFVGSYNSPLHF.

Here the CDR3 reads CASSVAYPSDEQFF. The DNA of the CDR3 is TGTGCCAGCAGCGTAGCCTACCCGTCGGATGAGCAGTTCTTC. The chain employs TRBV9 and TRBJ2-1; D is unclear. This CDR3 has 14 amino acids. Germline V lookup: CDR1 SGDLS, CDR2 YYNGEE. With 0 bases removed from V and 8 bases from J, the gap between germline ends came to 12 bases.